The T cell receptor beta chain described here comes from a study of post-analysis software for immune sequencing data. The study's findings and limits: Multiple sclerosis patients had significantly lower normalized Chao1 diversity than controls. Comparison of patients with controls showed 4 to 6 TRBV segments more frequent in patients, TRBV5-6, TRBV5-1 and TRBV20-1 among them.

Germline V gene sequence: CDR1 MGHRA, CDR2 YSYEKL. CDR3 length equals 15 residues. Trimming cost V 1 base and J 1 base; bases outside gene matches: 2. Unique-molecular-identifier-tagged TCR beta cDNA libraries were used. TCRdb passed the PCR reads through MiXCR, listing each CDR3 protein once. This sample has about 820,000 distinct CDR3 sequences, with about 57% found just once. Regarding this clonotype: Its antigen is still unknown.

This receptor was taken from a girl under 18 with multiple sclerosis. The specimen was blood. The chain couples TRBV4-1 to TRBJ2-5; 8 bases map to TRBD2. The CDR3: CASSQVGTSQETQYF. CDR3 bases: TGCGCCAGCAGCCAAGTCGGGACTAGCCAAGAGACCCAGTACTTC.